Listed here is a single TCR beta chain. The sample is drawn from a study of blood T cell repertoires in COVID-19. Study-level background: Researchers got acute and convalescent COVID-19 samples from the United States, Italy and Spain. From T cells, B-cell-depleted T cells, or PBMCs came the material, which was cDNA or gDNA.

This CDR3 is 15 amino acids long. From germline, CDR1 is SNHLY and CDR2 FYNNEI. Trimming took 6 bases from V and 2 from J; bases not matched to a gene: 5. Profiling relied on immunoSEQ multiplex PCR, and the TCRdb table lists in-frame clones only, not all of them. Here the sample spans 150,000 to 200,000 clones, roughly 84% being singletons. The receptor was derived from a woman of 80 years or more with active or convalescent COVID-19. Sequenced material: peripheral blood. V gene TRBV2 combines with J gene TRBJ2-5; TRBD2 aligns across 11 bases. Here the CDR3 reads CASRWTSGSQETQYF. The CDR3 nucleotides are TGTGCCAGCAGATGGACTAGCGGGTCTCAAGAGACCCAGTACTTC. Full variable domain (missing parts from reference TRBV2 and TRBJ2-5): EPEVTQTPSHQVTQMGQEVILRCVPISNHLYFYWYRQILGQKVEFLVSFYNNEISEKSEIFDDQFSVERPDGSNFTLKIRSTKLEDSAMYFCASRWTSGSQETQYFGPGTRLLVL.